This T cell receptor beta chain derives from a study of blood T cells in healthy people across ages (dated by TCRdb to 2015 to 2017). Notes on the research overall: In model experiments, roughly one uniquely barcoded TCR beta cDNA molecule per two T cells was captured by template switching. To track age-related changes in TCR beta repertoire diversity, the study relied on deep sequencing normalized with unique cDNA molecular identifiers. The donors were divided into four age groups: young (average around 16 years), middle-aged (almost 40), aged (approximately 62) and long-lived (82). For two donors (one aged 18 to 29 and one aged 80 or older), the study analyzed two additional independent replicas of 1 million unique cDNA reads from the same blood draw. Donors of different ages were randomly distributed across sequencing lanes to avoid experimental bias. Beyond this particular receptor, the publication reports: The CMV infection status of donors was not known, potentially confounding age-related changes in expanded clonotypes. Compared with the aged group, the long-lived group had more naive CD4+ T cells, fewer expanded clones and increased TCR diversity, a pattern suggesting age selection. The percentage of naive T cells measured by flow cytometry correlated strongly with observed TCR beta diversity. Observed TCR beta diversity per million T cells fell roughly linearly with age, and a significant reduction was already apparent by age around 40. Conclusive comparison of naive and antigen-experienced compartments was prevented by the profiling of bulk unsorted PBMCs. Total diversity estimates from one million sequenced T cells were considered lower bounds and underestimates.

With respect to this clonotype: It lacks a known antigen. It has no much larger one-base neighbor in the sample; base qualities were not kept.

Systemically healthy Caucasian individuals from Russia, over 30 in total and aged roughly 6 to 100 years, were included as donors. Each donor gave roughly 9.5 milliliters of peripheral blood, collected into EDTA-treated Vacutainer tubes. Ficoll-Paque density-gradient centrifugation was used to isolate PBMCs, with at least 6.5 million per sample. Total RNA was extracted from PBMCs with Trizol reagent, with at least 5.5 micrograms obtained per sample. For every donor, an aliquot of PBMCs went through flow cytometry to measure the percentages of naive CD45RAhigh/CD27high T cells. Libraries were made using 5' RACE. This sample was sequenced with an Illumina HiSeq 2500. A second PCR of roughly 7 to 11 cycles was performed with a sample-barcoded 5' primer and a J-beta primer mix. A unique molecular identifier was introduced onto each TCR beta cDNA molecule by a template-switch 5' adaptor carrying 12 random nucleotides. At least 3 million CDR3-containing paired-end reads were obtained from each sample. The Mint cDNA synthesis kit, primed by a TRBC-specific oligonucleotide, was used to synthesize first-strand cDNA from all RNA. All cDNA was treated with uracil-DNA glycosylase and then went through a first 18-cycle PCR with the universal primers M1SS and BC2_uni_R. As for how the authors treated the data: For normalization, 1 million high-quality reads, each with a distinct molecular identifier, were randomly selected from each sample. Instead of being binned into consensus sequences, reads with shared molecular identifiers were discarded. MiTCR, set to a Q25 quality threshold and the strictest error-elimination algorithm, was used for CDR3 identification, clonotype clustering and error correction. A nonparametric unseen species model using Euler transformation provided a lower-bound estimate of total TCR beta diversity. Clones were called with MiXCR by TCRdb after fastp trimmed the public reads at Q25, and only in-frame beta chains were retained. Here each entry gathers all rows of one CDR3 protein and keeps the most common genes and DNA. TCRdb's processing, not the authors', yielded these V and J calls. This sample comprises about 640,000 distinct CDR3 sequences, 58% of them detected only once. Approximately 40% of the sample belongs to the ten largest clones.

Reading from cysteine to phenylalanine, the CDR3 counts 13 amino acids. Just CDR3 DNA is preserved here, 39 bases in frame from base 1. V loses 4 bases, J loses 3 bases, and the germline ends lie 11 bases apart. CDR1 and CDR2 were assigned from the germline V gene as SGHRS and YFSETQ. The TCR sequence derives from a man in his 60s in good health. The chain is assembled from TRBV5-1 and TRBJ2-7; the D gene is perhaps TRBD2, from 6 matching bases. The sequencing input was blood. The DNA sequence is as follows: TGCGCCAGCAGCGGGGGGACCAACTACGAGCAGTACTTC. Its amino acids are CASSGGTNYEQYF.